These 6 T cell receptor beta chains share one sample of origin, sequenced in a study of human T cells and chemical hapten exposure. A single record per CDR3 protein comes from TCRdb applying MiXCR to the RACE reads. This sample has around 120,000 distinct CDR3 sequences, with about 12% found just once. Time point here: patch test 1, 2 weeks after DPC sensitization. Treatment given: therapeutic diphenylcyclopropenone sensitization with weekly scalp DPC. The sequencing here drew on whole blood, taken in connection with sensitization to the hapten diphenylcyclopropenone (DPC). The receptors originated from a woman aged 50 to 60 with alopecia areata. Some clones in this sample may be carry-over from other donors' samples.

This clonotype has at least ten counts. The chain joins TRBV24-1 to TRBJ2-1; TRBD2 is a possible D gene (5 bases). The CDR3 is 13 residues long. Germline loops: CDR1 KGHDR, CDR2 SFDVKD. V was pared by 0 bases and J by 8 bases, with 7 bases between. The CDR3 DNA reads TGTGCCACCAGTGATTTGCTAGCTGATGAGCAGTTCTTC. This sequence encodes CATSDLLADEQFF.

This clonotype appeared many times. The chain couples TRBV7-8 to TRBJ2-7; either TRBD1 or TRBD2 may supply D (6 bases each). The CDR3 consists of 18 residues. V lost 5 bases to trimming and J lost 4 bases, with 27 bases between them. Germline values: CDR1 SGHVS, CDR2 FQNEAQ. This CDR3 reads CASSPELGGERGFYEQYF. CDR3 bases: TGTGCCAGCAGCCCCGAATTGGGGGGCGAACGCGGGTTTTACGAGCAGTACTTC.

This clonotype is a singleton in its sample. This chain joins TRBV4-1 and TRBJ2-7, with D possibly matching TRBD1 (6 bases). The germline CDR1 and CDR2 sequences are MGHRA and YSYEKL. The CDR3 contains 21 residues. The ends were cut back, 2 bases at V and 0 bases at J, with 29 bases in the middle. CDR3 protein: CASSQNPLSGRTVISSYEQYF. Written as DNA, the CDR3 is TGCGCCAGCAGCCAAAACCCCTTAAGTGGGCGGACAGTTATTAGCTCCTACGAGCAGTACTTC.

Remarks on this clonotype: Given a much more abundant clone one base away, this may be a read error. This chain joins TRBV7-9 and TRBJ1-1, with D tentatively TRBD1 (6 bases). This CDR3 has 15 residues. V was cut by 5 bases and J by 5 bases, with 18 bases left in between. Germline V gene data show CDR1 as SEHNR and CDR2 as FQNEAQ (reference sequence). The CDR3 loop is CASSPLGALGTEAFF. In DNA, the CDR3 is TGTGCCAGCAGCCCCCTGGGGGCGCTTGGGACTGAAGCTTTCTTT.

The V call is TRBV18, the J call TRBJ1-1; unclear D gene. The CDR3 has 13 amino acids. The germline CDR1 and CDR2 sequences are KGHSH and LQKENI. Trimming stripped 1 base from V and 0 bases from J, with 3 bases between. CDR3 DNA: TGTGCCAGCTCACCACAAGTGAACACTGAAGCTTTCTTT. Encoded protein: CASSPQVNTEAFF.

Regarding this clonotype: A single base separates this from a much larger clone, so it may be a read error. It is likely a read error, because the conserved phenylalanine at the end of the CDR3 is missing. The rearrangement joins TRBV6-2 or TRBV6-3 to TRBJ1-1; no definite D call. CDR1 is MNHEY, CDR2 SVGEGT, per germline. This CDR3 spans 13 amino acids. V lost 2 bases and J 0 bases, leaving 4 bases between the germline ends. CDR3 protein: CASSYEVNTEAFS. Written as DNA, the CDR3 is TGTGCCAGCAGTTACGAAGTGAACACTGAAGCTTTCTCT.